This T cell receptor beta chain derives from a study of T cell responses to AZD1222 COVID-19 vaccine. Overall study findings and caveats: Two AZD1222 doses significantly raised spike-specific TCR breadth and depth over controls. Baseline antibody screening turned up just six seropositive AZD1222 recipients. Clonal diversity was possibly underestimated; the donors were predominantly white British and more often female.

The CDR3 loop spans 16 amino acids. The ends lost 3 bases at V and 4 bases at J; junction bases unmatched: 8. Germline lookup yields CDR1 MGHDK and CDR2 SYGVNS. Regarding this clone: Its target is not known.

Clones were sequenced by immunoSEQ multiplex PCR, and TCRdb holds only the in-frame ones, with some missing. The sample records some 150,000 clones, 87% being singletons. The TCR sequence derives from an adult who received the AZD1222 COVID-19 vaccine. Sample: peripheral blood, taken 28 days after the second AZD1222 dose. The chain uses TRBV25-1 and TRBJ1-4, with 7 bases aligning to TRBD1. The CDR3 nucleotides read TGTGCCAGCAGTGACGCCTCCGGGACAGATAATGAAAAACTGTTTTTT. This sequence encodes CASSDASGTDNEKLFF.